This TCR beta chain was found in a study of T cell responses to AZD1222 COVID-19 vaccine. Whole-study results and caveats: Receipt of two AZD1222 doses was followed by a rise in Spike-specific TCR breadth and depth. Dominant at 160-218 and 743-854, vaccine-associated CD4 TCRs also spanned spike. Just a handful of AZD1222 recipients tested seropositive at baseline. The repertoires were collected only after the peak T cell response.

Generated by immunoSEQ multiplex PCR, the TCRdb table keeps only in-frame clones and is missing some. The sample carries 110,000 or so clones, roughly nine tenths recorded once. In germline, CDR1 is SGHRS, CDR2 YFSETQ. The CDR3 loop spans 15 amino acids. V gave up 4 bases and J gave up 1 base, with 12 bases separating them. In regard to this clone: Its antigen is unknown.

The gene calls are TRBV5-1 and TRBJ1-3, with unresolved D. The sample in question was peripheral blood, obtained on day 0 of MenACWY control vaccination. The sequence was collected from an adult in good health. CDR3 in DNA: TGCGCCAGCAGCCCCCCCTCAGGTTCTGGAAACACCATATATTTT. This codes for CASSPPSGSGNTIYF.